The source of this T cell receptor (beta chain) is a study of post-analysis software for immune sequencing data. Of note for this clonotype: Its matching antigen is unknown.

The germline V and J ends were trimmed by 6 bases and 10 bases, with 13 bases remaining between them. CDR3 length equals 12 residues. Germline V lookup: CDR1 SEHNR, CDR2 FQNEAQ (reference sequence). Carried by the TCR beta cDNA libraries were unique molecular identifiers. One entry per CDR3 protein, called by TCRdb with MiXCR from the PCR reads. The data hold 600,000 to 750,000 distinct CDR3 sequences, with roughly three fifths observed a single time. Findings and caveats of the study: When patients were compared with controls, about 5 TRBV segments were more frequent, TRBV5-6, TRBV5-1 and TRBV20-1 among them.

The sample comprised blood. This sequence was found in a girl aged 2 to 9 with multiple sclerosis. The chain employs TRBV7-9 and TRBJ2-1; D gene uncertain. The CDR3 region is CASSIYPHEQFF. CDR3 in DNA: TGTGCCAGCAGTATTTACCCCCACGAGCAGTTCTTC.